Listed below are T cell receptor beta chains from one sample, sequenced in a study of memory B cells and T cells in multiple sclerosis. The protocol was immunoSEQ multiplex PCR, while the TCRdb copy is restricted to in-frame clones and leaves out a portion. The table lists 13,000 to 15,000 clones, roughly two thirds of them singletons. Sequencing was done on a sample of memory (CD45RO+) CD4+ T cells from blood. The receptor source for this set is a human donor with multiple sclerosis. The CDR3 runs from the conserved cysteine through the conserved F or W. D genes are given only for firm matches. Not all rows give a size; the values are once, few, many and, for expanded clones, a class.

J gene | V gene | clone size | D gene | CDR3 DNA | CDR3 protein
TRBJ1-2 | TRBV30 | few | TRBD1 | TGTGCCTGGAGGGATATACGGGCGGGACAGAACTATGGCTACACCTTC | CAWRDIRAGQNYGYTF
TRBJ2-7 | TRBV2 | - | - | TGTGCCAGCAGTGAACAGGGGCCGCGCTACGAGCAGTACTTC | CASSEQGPRYEQYF
TRBJ2-3 | TRBV28 | - | - | TGTGCCAGCACCAATTCCGGTCTAGCAGACACAGATACGCAGTATTTT | CASTNSGLADTDTQYF
TRBJ2-7 | TRBV6-1 | - | - | TGTGCCAGCAGTGAAGGGACACCTTACGAGCAGTACTTC | CASSEGTPYEQYF
TRBJ1-6 | TRBV6-5 | - | - | TGTGCCAGCAGTTATAACACCCCGTTCATCCTCCACTTT | CASSYNTPFILHF
TRBJ2-1 | TRBV7-3 | once | - | TGTGCCAGCAGCCCTGAGGTGAACTACAATGAGCAGTTCTTC | CASSPEVNYNEQFF
TRBJ2-5 | TRBV2 | - | TRBD2 | TGTGCCAGCAGCGGGACTAGCGGATACCAAGAGACCCAGTACTTC | CASSGTSGYQETQYF
TRBJ2-6 | TRBV7-8 | - | TRBD1 | TGTGCCAGCAGCGGCGGACAGGCCAGCTCTGGGGCCAACGTCCTGACTTTC | CASSGGQASSGANVLTF
TRBJ1-5 | TRBV10-3 | - | - | TGTGCCATCAGTGATGGAGGGGACAATCAGCCCCAGCATTTT | CAISDGGDNQPQHF
TRBJ1-2 | TRBV30 | - | TRBD1 | TGTGCCTGGGATACGGGACAGATCTATGGCTACACCTTC | CAWDTGQIYGYTF
TRBJ1-4 | TRBV6-1 | - | - | TGTGCCAGCAGCCACACAAGGGGCGCGGAACTGTTTTTT | CASSHTRGAELFF
TRBJ2-1 | TRBV11-3 | - | TRBD2 | TGTGCCAGCAGCTTATCCTGGACTAGCGGGGGGTCCAGCTCCTACAATGAGCAGTTCTTC | CASSLSWTSGGSSSYNEQFF
TRBJ2-3 | TRBV30 | - | - | TGTGCCTGGAGTCGTGAGACTCGCTCGGATACGCAGTATTTT | CAWSRETRSDTQYF
TRBJ2-7 | TRBV4-1 | few | - | TGCGCCAGCAGCCAAGATCCGGGGTGGGAGCAGTACTTC | CASSQDPGWEQYF
TRBJ2-1 | TRBV19 | - | - | TGTGCCAGTAGTATCGACAGGAATGAGCAGTTCTTC | CASSIDRNEQFF
TRBJ1-1 | TRBV6-1 | - | TRBD1 | TGTGCCAGCAGCGGGCACGGGACAGGGCAAACTGAAGCTTTCTTT | CASSGHGTGQTEAFF
TRBJ1-1 | TRBV15 | - | - | TGTGCCACCAGCCCAAGCCGGGGGACTGAAGCTTTCTTT | CATSPSRGTEAFF
TRBJ2-3 | TRBV2 | - | TRBD2 | TGTGCCAGCAGTGATATGCGGGAGGAAGATACGCAGTATTTT | CASSDMREEDTQYF
TRBJ2-7 | TRBV4-2 | few | - | TGTGCCAGCAGCCAAGATTTGCGGGCCATGACTTTC | CASSQDLRAMTF
TRBJ1-1 | TRBV11-2 | - | - | TGTGCCAGCAGCTTAGATCTTACAGGGCGAGCTTTCTTT | CASSLDLTGRAFF
TRBJ1-3 | TRBV11-3 | few | TRBD1 | TGTGCCAGCAGCTTTAGCCGGACAGGCCGCTCTGGAAACACCATATATTTT | CASSFSRTGRSGNTIYF
TRBJ1-2 | TRBV19 | - | - | TGTGCCAGCTGGGGGGTGAAAGGAGGCTACACCTTC | CASWGVKGGYTF
TRBJ2-7 | TRBV5-6 | once | TRBD2 | TGTGCCAGCACCCAACTCGGGGGGGCCTTCCCCTACGAGCAGTACTTC | CASTQLGGAFPYEQYF
TRBJ2-1 | TRBV28 | - | - | TGTGCCAGCAGGGAGGTGGCCTACAATGAGCAGTTCTTC | CASREVAYNEQFF
TRBJ2-7 | TRBV6-1 | - | TRBD1 | TGTGCCAGCGGCGAGGGGGCAATTCTCTACGAGCAGTACTTC | CASGEGAILYEQYF
TRBJ2-7 | TRBV6-1 | - | TRBD1 | TGTGCCAGCAAGCTCGGGACAGGGATCGACGAGCAGTACTTC | CASKLGTGIDEQYF
TRBJ2-1 | TRBV6-6 | - | TRBD2 | TGTGCCAGCACCCGACCGGGACTACGCGACAATGAGCAGTTCTTC | CASTRPGLRDNEQFF
TRBJ2-1 | TRBV29-1 | - | - | TGCAGCGTTTTTAGGGGTGCTAGAATGGCCCCAAAGATCTTC | CSVFRGARMAPKIF
TRBJ2-2 | TRBV5-4 | - | TRBD2 | TGTGCCAGCAGCCTCGGGGGGGGGTTAACCGGGGAGCTGTTTTTT | CASSLGGGLTGELFF
TRBJ2-3 | TRBV5-1 | - | - | TGCGCCAGCAGCTTGCGAGGCCTGGGCACAGATACGCAGTATTTT | CASSLRGLGTDTQYF
TRBJ2-1 | TRBV7-8 | - | - | TGTGCCAGCAGCCTCCGGTCGGGTGAGCAGTTCTTC | CASSLRSGEQFF
TRBJ2-7 | TRBV5-1 | few | TRBD1 | TGCGCCAGCAGCTTGGCCACAGGGGTGTACGAGCAGTACTTC | CASSLATGVYEQYF
TRBJ2-3 | TRBV7-8 | - | - | TGTGCCAGCAGACCGGGTACTCGCCGGGTGACAGATACGCAGTATTTT | CASRPGTRRVTDTQYF
TRBJ2-7 | TRBV5-4 | - | TRBD1 | TGTGCCAGCAGCCCACCGGGACAGGTAAACTACGAGCAGTACTTC | CASSPPGQVNYEQYF
TRBJ1-2 | TRBV19 | - | - | TGTGCCAGTAGTATGAGAGGAAAGAGAGGCTACACCTTC | CASSMRGKRGYTF
TRBJ2-7 | TRBV27 | few | TRBD1 | TGTGCCAGCAGACCGGGACAGGTTTCCTACGAGCAGTACTTC | CASRPGQVSYEQYF
TRBJ2-1 | TRBV6-1 | - | - | TGTGCCAGCAGTGCCGGGGGGCACTCCTACAATGAGCAGTTCTTC | CASSAGGHSYNEQFF
TRBJ1-5 | TRBV19 | - | TRBD1 | TGTGCCAGTAGTATTAAACAGGGGATCCAGCCCCAGCATTTT | CASSIKQGIQPQHF
TRBJ2-3 | TRBV6-5 | - | TRBD1 | TGTGCCAGCAGTCCGGGACAGCGTAGCACAGATACGCAGTATTTT | CASSPGQRSTDTQYF
TRBJ1-1 | TRBV5-1 | - | - | TGCGCCAGCAGCTTGGACAGAGATAGTATCCAAGCTTTCTTT | CASSLDRDSIQAFF
TRBJ2-5 | TRBV5-1 | - | TRBD1 | TGCGCCAGCAGCTTGGCGTCAGGGGGTTATATGGAGACCCAGTACTTC | CASSLASGGYMETQYF
TRBJ2-7 | TRBV19 | few | - | TGTGCCAGTAGTATGGGCAGCTACGAGCAGTACTTC | CASSMGSYEQYF
TRBJ2-1 | TRBV13 | - | TRBD2 | TGTGCCAGCAGCTTAGGCCTTTCGGGGACTATCCTTGGTGAGCAGTTCTTC | CASSLGLSGTILGEQFF
TRBJ1-1 | TRBV19 | - | - | TGTGCCAGTGTCGACATGGGGGGAAGCAACACTGAAGCTTTCTTT | CASVDMGGSNTEAFF
TRBJ2-1 | TRBV30 | few | TRBD2 | TGTGCCTGGCAAAGCGGGAGCTCCTACAATGAGCAGTTCTTC | CAWQSGSSYNEQFF
TRBJ1-2 | TRBV2 | few | TRBD1 | TGTGGTGGGACAGGGGATCTATATGGCTACACCTTC | CGGTGDLYGYTF
TRBJ2-7 | TRBV28 | - | TRBD2 | TGTGCCAGCAGCCTCCCGCCTAGCGGGAGTGGGGAAGAGCAGTACTTC | CASSLPPSGSGEEQYF
TRBJ2-7 | TRBV21-1 | - | - | TGTGCCAGCAGCAAATCAGCGGCCACCTCCTACGAGCAGTACTTC | CASSKSAATSYEQYF
TRBJ1-2 | TRBV6-1 | - | TRBD1 | TGTGCCAGCACGGGACAGGGGGCGCTGGTTGGTGGCTACACCTTC | CASTGQGALVGGYTF
TRBJ1-4 | TRBV5-1 | - | TRBD1 | TGCGCCAGCAGGCTTGGAGTTGGACAGGGGAATGAAAAACTGTTTTTT | CASRLGVGQGNEKLFF
TRBJ2-3 | TRBV9 | - | TRBD2 | TGTGCCAGCAGCGTCTCGACGGGGGGAGATACGCAGTATTTT | CASSVSTGGDTQYF
TRBJ2-3 | TRBV6-6 | - | TRBD1 | TGTGCCAGCAGCACACAGGGGGCCGGGCAGTATTTT | CASSTQGAGQYF
TRBJ2-5 | TRBV7-6 | - | - | TGTGCCAGCAGCGTACAGGGAGGGGAGACCCAGTACTTC | CASSVQGGETQYF
TRBJ2-2 | TRBV5-1 | - | TRBD1 | TGCGCCAGCAGCTTGGCCCTGACAGGGGACCCCGGGGAGCTGTTTTTT | CASSLALTGDPGELFF
TRBJ2-7 | TRBV27 | few | TRBD1 | TGTGCCAGCAGTTTACTTGGACAGGGGTACGAGCAGTACTTC | CASSLLGQGYEQYF
TRBJ2-2 | TRBV19 | - | TRBD1 | TGTGCCAGTAGTTGGGGACAGGGTTTGACCGGGGAGCTGTTTTTT | CASSWGQGLTGELFF
TRBJ2-3 | TRBV29-1 | - | - | TGCAGCGCCGGGGAGAGGGGCACAGATACGCAGTATTTT | CSAGERGTDTQYF
TRBJ1-3 | TRBV4-2 | few | - | TGTGCCAGCAGCCCAAATCGGGAGGGAAACACCATATATTTT | CASSPNREGNTIYF
TRBJ2-1 | TRBV15 | - | TRBD2 | TGTGCCACCAGCAGAGGAGGGACTAGTAAGGATGAGCAGTTCTTC | CATSRGGTSKDEQFF